What follows are 27 T cell receptor beta chains derived from one specimen sequenced in a study of cytomegalovirus exposure and HLA in healthy donors. Researchers ran the PCR with 60 Vbeta and 13 Jbeta primers. Using immunoSEQ multiplex PCR, the repertoire was profiled, and TCRdb retains in-frame clones only, with some absent. The sample consists of under 30,000 clones, more than 75% of them appearing once. Sequencing was carried out using PBMCs. The receptors derive from a male donor in good health and CMV-seronegative.

This chain connects TRBV5-6 to TRBJ1-6, with TRBD1 matching 9 bases. Germline values: CDR1 SGHDT, CDR2 YYEEEE. The trim removed 4 bases at V and 7 bases at J, leaving 6 bases unmatched. The CDR3 is 15 amino acids. The CDR3 is CASSGQGMGNSPLHF. The CDR3 DNA follows: TGTGCCAGCAGCGGACAGGGGATGGGGAATTCACCCCTCCACTTT.

This clone was counted once. The chain combines TRBV29-1 with TRBJ2-3, with a possible D match to TRBD2 (6 bases). This CDR3 spans 13 amino acids. Trimming shortened V by 6 bases and J by 3 bases, and 13 bases separated the two germline ends. Germline V gives CDR1 SQVTM, CDR2 ANQGSEA. CDR3 DNA sequence: TGCAGCGTCCCTCCCAGCGGGACAGATACGCAGTATTTT. This sequence encodes CSVPPSGTDTQYF.

J is TRBJ2-1 and V is TRBV21-1; TRBD1 is the table's D call, not checked against the DNA. TRBV21-1 is termed a pseudogene. The CDR3 spans 11 residues. CDR3 sequence reads: CAAGAYNEQFF. CDR3 coding DNA: TGTGCCGCAGGGGCCTACAATGAGCAGTTCTTC.

This chain links TRBV19 with TRBJ2-5; 8 bases are shared with TRBD2. Matching the DNA end better, TRBJ2-7 makes the J call doubtful. This CDR3 region has 14 residues. CDR1 and CDR2 (germline): LNHDA, SQIVND (reference sequence). The CDR3 nucleotides read TGTGCCAGTAGTATTAGTAGCGGGAAATACGAGCAGTACTTC. Its protein product is CASSISSGKYEQYF.

V gene TRBV30 combines with J gene TRBJ1-1, with TRBD1 identical over 8 bases. In germline, CDR1 is GTSNPN, CDR2 SVGIG (reference sequence). This CDR3 spans 13 amino acids. The V gene end was trimmed by 0 bases and the J gene end by 8 bases; junction bases not matched to a gene: 5. The CDR3 coding sequence is TGTGCCTGGAGTGTAGGGACAGGCTCCGAAGCTTTCTTT. This gives the protein CAWSVGTGSEAFF.

J is TRBJ1-3 and V is TRBV19; the match to TRBD1 covers 7 bases. CDR3 size: 14 residues. V trimming: 4 bases; J trimming: 0 bases; junction bases outside the gene matches: 0. CDR1 LNHDA and CDR2 SQIVND come from the germline V gene (reference sequence). The CDR3 region is CASSRDSSGNTIYF. The CDR3, as DNA: TGTGCCAGTAGTAGGGACAGCTCTGGAAACACCATATATTTT.

The chain combines TRBV4-2 with TRBJ2-3; a possible D gene is TRBD2 (5 bases). V lost 0 bases and J 2 bases, leaving 9 bases between the germline ends. CDR1 and CDR2 (germline): LGHNA, YNFKEQ. The CDR3 consists of 15 residues. The CDR3 nucleotides are TGTGCCAGCAGCCAAGATTTTAGCGCCACAGATACGCAGTATTTT. Translating it yields CASSQDFSATDTQYF.

The chain has TRBV7-2 and TRBJ2-5; D is perhaps TRBD2 (6 bases). Germline lookup yields CDR1 SGHTA and CDR2 FQGNSA. The CDR3 consists of 14 residues. Trimming removed 0 bases from V and 5 bases from J, with 10 bases in between. CDR3 DNA sequence: TGTGCCAGCAGCTTAGCTGGGGGGTTCGAGACCCAGTACTTC. Translated, it gives CASSLAGGFETQYF.

This chain connects TRBV5-4 to TRBJ2-1; no clear D gene. The germline gives CDR1 SGHNT, CDR2 YYREEE (reference sequence). Trimming pared 3 bases from V and 6 bases from J, leaving 7 bases between. The CDR3 totals 12 residues. CDR3 bases: TGTGCCAGCAGCTCCTTAGCCAATGAGCAGTTCTTC. This codes for CASSSLANEQFF. The full variable domain, its missing parts supplied by reference TRBV5-4 and TRBJ2-1, is ETGVTQSPTHLIKTRGQQVTLRCSSQSGHNTVSWYQQALGQGPQFIFQYYREEENGRGNFPPRFSGLQFPNYSSELNVNALELDDSALYLCASSSLANEQFFGPGTRLTVL.

The chain carries TRBV19 and TRBJ2-7, with TRBD2 identical over 8 bases. This CDR3 has 14 amino acids. Germline V lookup: CDR1 LNHDA, CDR2 SQIVND (reference sequence). The ends lost 4 bases at V and 4 bases at J; junction bases unmatched: 6. CDR3 sequence (DNA): TGTGCCAGTAGTAAAGTAGCGGGATATTACGAGCAGTACTTC. Translation gives CASSKVAGYYEQYF.

The chain couples TRBV29-1 to TRBJ2-3, with unresolved D. CDR1 is SQVTM, CDR2 ANQGSEA, per germline. Trimming stripped 7 bases from V and 1 base from J, with 15 bases between. The CDR3 loop spans 14 amino acids. CDR3 in amino acids: CSADGQAGTDTQYF. The CDR3 DNA reads as TGCAGCGCCGATGGTCAGGCCGGCACAGATACGCAGTATTTT.

The chain recombines TRBV4-3 with TRBJ2-3, with 11 nucleotides matching TRBD2. The germline gives CDR1 LGHNA, CDR2 YSLEER. Losses at the gene ends were 4 bases for V and 5 bases for J; bases not matched to a gene: 5. The CDR3 is made up of 15 amino acids. DNA of the CDR3: TGCGCCAGCAGCCCAACTAGCGGGAGAATAGATACGCAGTATTTT. Amino acids: CASSPTSGRIDTQYF.

The chain carries TRBV5-1 and TRBJ1-2; 7 bases match TRBD1. Germline V CDR1 and CDR2: SGHRS, YFSETQ. This CDR3 comprises 13 residues. After removal of 4 bases from V and 6 bases from J, the junction contained 6 bases not matched to a gene. CDR3 bases: TGCGCCAGCAGCCCCTGGACAGGTCATGGCTACACCTTC. It yields the protein CASSPWTGHGYTF.

This rearrangement joins TRBV4-3 to TRBJ2-7; TRBD2 matches 11 bases. Trimming cost V 0 bases and J 4 bases; bases outside gene matches: 5. Germline lookup yields CDR1 LGHNA and CDR2 YSLEER. The CDR3 loop spans 16 amino acids. CDR3 DNA: TGCGCCAGCAGCCAAGATTGGGCTAGCGGGGGGTACGAGCAGTACTTC. This gives the protein CASSQDWASGGYEQYF.

This clone has more than one count but fewer than ten. The V gene is TRBV10-3, the J gene TRBJ2-7; 8 bases align to TRBD2. The CDR3 consists of 17 residues. The germline gives CDR1 ENHRY, CDR2 SYGVKD. V was pared by 6 bases and J by 4 bases, with 17 bases of the junction left unmatched. CDR3 bases: TGTGCCATCAGCCGTGGGGTGCTAATAGCGGGAAAGTACGAGCAGTACTTC. Translating gives CAISRGVLIAGKYEQYF.

The genes are TRBV18 and TRBJ1-1; D is possibly TRBD1 (5 bases). V was clipped by 6 bases and J by 7 bases, with 15 bases between them. The CDR3 totals 13 residues. Germline CDR1 and CDR2: KGHSH and LQKENI. The CDR3 DNA reads as TGTGCCAGCTCCAGTTCTGGGGCGCATGAAGCTTTCTTT. Encoded protein: CASSSSGAHEAFF.

The J gene is TRBJ2-7, the V gene TRBV27, with 7 bases lining up with TRBD2. This CDR3 region has 14 residues. The J segment lost 2 bases and the V segment lost 0 bases, leaving 1 base of the junction unmatched. The germline V gene encodes CDR1 MNHEY and CDR2 SMNVEV (reference sequence). CDR3 amino acids: CASSLSSGPYEQYF. CDR3 coding DNA: TGTGCCAGCAGTTTATCTAGCGGGCCCTACGAGCAGTACTTC.

This clone has just one count. The chain employs TRBV5-6 and TRBJ2-3; TRBD1 might be the D (6 bases). CDR1 is SGHDT, CDR2 YYEEEE, per germline. The CDR3 is 16 residues long. V was clipped by 1 base and J by 6 bases, with 18 bases between them. This CDR3 reads CASSLLDIGGSDTQYF. CDR3 bases: TGTGCCAGCAGCTTGCTTGATATAGGGGGTTCGGATACGCAGTATTTT.

The gene calls are TRBV6-6 and TRBJ1-2; D is unclear. Germline V gives CDR1 MNHNY, CDR2 SVGAGI (reference sequence). The CDR3 contains 15 residues. V was cut by 5 bases and J by 4 bases, with 17 bases left in between. Written as DNA, the CDR3 is TGTGCCAGCAGTACCAAACAAACAGCGGCCTATGGCTACACCTTC. Translating gives CASSTKQTAAYGYTF.

This clone was counted a single time. The rearrangement joins TRBV4-2 to TRBJ1-2; D remains ambiguous. Trimming pared 1 base from V and 0 bases from J, leaving 6 bases between. Germline CDR1 LGHNA, CDR2 YNFKEQ. The CDR3 length is 14 residues. The CDR3 spells CASSQGRTNYGYTF. CDR3 DNA: TGTGCCAGCAGCCAAGGGAGAACTAACTATGGCTACACCTTC.

In DNA, the CDR3 is TGTGCCAGCAGTTACTCGTATTCGGAGGCGGTCGAGCAGTACTTC. This sequence encodes CASSYSYSEAVEQYF. The chain couples TRBV6-5 to TRBJ2-5; TRBD2 is a possible D gene (5 bases). The assigned J gene may be wrong: the sequence end matches TRBJ2-7 better. The CDR3 runs 15 residues. Germline values: CDR1 MNHEY, CDR2 SVGAGI.

The V and J genes are TRBV25-1 and TRBJ1-2; TRBD1 might be the D (5 bases). There are 13 residues in the CDR3. V lost 3 bases and J 4 bases, leaving 9 bases between the germline ends. Germline V gene data show CDR1 as MGHDK and CDR2 as SYGVNS. CDR3 region: CASSEGLGYGYTF. CDR3 DNA: TGTGCCAGCAGTGAGGGACTTGGCTATGGCTACACCTTC.

The sample holds one count of this clone. The CDR3 nucleotides are TGTGCCAGTAGTATTCGAGGACAGCCCAACCAGCCCCAGCATTTT. This codes for CASSIRGQPNQPQHF. This chain uses TRBV19 with TRBJ1-5; D perhaps matches TRBD1 (6 bases). Trimming cost V 3 bases and J 7 bases, with 16 bases left between them. Per the germline V gene, CDR1 is LNHDA and CDR2 is SQIVND (reference sequence). The CDR3 covers 15 residues.

V usage is TRBV5-5 and J usage is TRBJ2-6, with a tentative D call TRBD1 (6 bases). This CDR3 contains 17 residues. Trimming pared 0 bases from V and 0 bases from J, leaving 10 bases between. Germline-derived CDR1 and CDR2 are SGHKS and YYEKEE (reference sequence). DNA of the CDR3: TGTGCCAGCAGCTTGGTCGACAGGAGCTCTGGGGCCAACGTCCTGACTTTC. It encodes CASSLVDRSSGANVLTF.

To note about this clone: A read error may produce the germline difference seen at one junction end. The chain couples TRBV28 to TRBJ1-2, with TRBD1 matching over 8 bases. CDR3 length: 13 amino acids. CDR1 is MDHEN, CDR2 SYDVKM, per germline. CDR3: CASSLSGGGGYTF. The CDR3 DNA is TGTGCCAGCAGCTTATCAGGGGGCGGGGGCTACACCTTC.

This clone was picked up one time. The CDR3 sequence: CASSLDRGKSPLHF. In DNA form, the CDR3 reads TGCGCCAGCAGCTTGGACAGGGGAAAATCACCCCTCCACTTT. The chain combines TRBV5-1 with TRBJ1-6; 7 bases agree with TRBD1. The ends lost 0 bases at V and 10 bases at J; junction bases unmatched: 4. The CDR3 consists of 14 residues. Per germline, CDR1 SGHRS and CDR2 YFSETQ.

V gene TRBV30 combines with J gene TRBJ2-7; a possible D gene is TRBD1 (7 bases). Trimming removed 0 bases from V and 4 bases from J, with 10 bases in between. The CDR3 has 13 residues. CDR1 is GTSNPN, CDR2 SVGIG, per germline (reference sequence). CDR3 region: CAWSVAGQYEQYF. The CDR3 DNA sequence: TGTGCCTGGAGTGTGGCGGGACAGTACGAGCAGTACTTC.